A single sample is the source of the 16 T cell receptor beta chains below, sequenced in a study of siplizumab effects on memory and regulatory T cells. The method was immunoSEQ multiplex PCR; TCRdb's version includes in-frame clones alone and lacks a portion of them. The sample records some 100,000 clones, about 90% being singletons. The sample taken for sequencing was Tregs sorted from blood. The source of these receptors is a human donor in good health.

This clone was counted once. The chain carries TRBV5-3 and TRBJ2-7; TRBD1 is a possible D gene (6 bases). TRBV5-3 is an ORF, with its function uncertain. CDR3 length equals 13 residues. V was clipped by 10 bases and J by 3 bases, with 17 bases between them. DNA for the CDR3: TGTGCCGAGAGGGGCGGACAGAGCTACGAGCAGTACTTC. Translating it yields CAERGGQSYEQYF.

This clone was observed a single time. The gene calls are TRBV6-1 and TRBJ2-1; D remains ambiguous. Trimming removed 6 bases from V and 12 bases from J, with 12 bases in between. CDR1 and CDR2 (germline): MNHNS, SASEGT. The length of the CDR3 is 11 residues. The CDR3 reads CASRTKGWQFF. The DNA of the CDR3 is TGTGCCAGCAGAACTAAGGGTTGGCAGTTCTTC.

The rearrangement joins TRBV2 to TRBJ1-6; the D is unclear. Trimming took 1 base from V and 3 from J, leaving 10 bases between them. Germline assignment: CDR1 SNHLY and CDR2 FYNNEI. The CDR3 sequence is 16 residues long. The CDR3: CASSEGLRFYNSPLHF. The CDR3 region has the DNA TGTGCCAGCAGTGAAGGGTTAAGGTTCTATAATTCACCCCTCCACTTT. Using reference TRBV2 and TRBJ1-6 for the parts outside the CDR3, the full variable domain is EPEVTQTPSHQVTQMGQEVILRCVPISNHLYFYWYRQILGQKVEFLVSFYNNEISEKSEIFDDQFSVERPDGSNFTLKIRSTKLEDSAMYFCASSEGLRFYNSPLHFGNGTRLTVT.

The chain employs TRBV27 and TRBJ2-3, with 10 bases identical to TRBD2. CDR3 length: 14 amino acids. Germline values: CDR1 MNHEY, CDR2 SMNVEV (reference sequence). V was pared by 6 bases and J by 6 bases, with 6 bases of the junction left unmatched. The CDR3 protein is CASSLLAGTDTQYF. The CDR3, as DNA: TGTGCCAGCAGCCTACTAGCGGGAACTGATACGCAGTATTTT.

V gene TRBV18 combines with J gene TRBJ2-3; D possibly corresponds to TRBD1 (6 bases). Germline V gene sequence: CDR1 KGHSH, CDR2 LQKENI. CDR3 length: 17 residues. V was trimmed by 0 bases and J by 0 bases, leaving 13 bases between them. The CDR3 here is CASSPPIGQSSTDTQYF. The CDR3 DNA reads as TGTGCCAGCTCACCACCGATAGGACAGTCCAGCACAGATACGCAGTATTTT.

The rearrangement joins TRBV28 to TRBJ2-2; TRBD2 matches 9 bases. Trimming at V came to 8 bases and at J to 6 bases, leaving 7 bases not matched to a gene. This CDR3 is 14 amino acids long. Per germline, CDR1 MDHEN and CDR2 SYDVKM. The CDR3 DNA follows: TGTGCCAGCGGGACTAGCCTTCATTCCGGGGAGCTGTTTTTT. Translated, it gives CASGTSLHSGELFF.

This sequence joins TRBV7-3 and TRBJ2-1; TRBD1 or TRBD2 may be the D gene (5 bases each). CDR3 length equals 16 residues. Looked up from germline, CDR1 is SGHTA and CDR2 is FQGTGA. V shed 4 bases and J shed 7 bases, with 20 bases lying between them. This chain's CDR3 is CASSSTGPGKMNEQFF. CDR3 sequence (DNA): TGTGCCAGCAGCTCAACGGGACCAGGTAAAATGAATGAGCAGTTCTTC.

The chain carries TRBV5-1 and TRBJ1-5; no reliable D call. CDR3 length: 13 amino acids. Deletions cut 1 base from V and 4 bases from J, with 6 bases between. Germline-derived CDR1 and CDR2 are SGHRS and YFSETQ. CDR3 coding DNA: TGCGCCAGCAGCTTGCTCCCTAATCAGCCCCAGCATTTT. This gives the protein CASSLLPNQPQHF.

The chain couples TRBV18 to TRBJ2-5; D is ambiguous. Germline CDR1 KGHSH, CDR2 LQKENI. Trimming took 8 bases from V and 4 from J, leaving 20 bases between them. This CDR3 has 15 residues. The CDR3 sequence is CASQPGVARAETQYF. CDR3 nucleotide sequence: TGTGCCAGCCAACCTGGGGTGGCAAGAGCAGAGACCCAGTACTTC.

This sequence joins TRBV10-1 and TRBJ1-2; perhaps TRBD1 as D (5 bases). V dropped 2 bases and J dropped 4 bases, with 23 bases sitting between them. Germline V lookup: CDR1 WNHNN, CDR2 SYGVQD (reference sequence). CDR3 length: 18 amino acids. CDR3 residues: CASSEEGLRDGETYGYTF. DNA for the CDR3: TGCGCCAGCAGTGAGGAGGGGCTCCGGGACGGAGAAACCTATGGCTACACCTTC.

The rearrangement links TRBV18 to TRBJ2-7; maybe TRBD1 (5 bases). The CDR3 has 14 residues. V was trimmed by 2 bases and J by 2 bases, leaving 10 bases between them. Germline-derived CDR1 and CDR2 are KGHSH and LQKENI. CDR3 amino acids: CASSPTQGPYEQYF. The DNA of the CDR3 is TGTGCCAGCTCACCAACGCAGGGCCCCTACGAGCAGTACTTC.

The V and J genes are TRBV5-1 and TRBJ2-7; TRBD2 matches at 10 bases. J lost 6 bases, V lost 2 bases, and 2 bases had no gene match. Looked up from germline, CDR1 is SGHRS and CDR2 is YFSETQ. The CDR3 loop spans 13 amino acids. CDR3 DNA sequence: TGCGCCAGCAGCTTTCCTAGCGGGAGCGAGCAGTACTTC. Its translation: CASSFPSGSEQYF.

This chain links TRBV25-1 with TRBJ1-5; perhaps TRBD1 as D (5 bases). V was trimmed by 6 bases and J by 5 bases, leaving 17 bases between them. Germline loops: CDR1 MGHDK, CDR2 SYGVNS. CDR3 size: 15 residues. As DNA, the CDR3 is TGTGCCAGCAGCGAAGCGGGGACTTTACATCAGCCCCAGCATTTT. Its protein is CASSEAGTLHQPQHF.

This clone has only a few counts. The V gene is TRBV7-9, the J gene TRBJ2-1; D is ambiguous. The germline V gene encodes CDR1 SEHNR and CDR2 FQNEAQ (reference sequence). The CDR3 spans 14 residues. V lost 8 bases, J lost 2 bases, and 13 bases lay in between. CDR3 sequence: CASESNPAYNEQFF. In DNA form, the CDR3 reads TGTGCCAGCGAGAGTAACCCCGCCTACAATGAGCAGTTCTTC.

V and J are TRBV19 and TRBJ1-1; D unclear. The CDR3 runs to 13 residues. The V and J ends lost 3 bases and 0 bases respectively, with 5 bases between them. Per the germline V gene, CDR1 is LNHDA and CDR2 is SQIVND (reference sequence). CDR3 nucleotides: TGTGCCAGTAGTATTCAAATGAACACTGAAGCTTTCTTT. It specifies CASSIQMNTEAFF.

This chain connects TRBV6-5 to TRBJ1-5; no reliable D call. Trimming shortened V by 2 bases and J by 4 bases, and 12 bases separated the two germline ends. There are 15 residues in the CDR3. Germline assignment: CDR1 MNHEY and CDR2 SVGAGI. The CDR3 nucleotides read TGTGCCAGCAGTTACAACGGACTGAATAATCAGCCCCAGCATTTT. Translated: CASSYNGLNNQPQHF.